The clone carrying this T cell receptor (beta chain) has just one count. The data are from a study of CD8 T cells in Susac syndrome. Reverse transcription used about 0.5 to 1 ug RNA and random hexamers. The authors amplified TCR beta CDR3 across 54 Vbeta and 13 Jbeta using immunoSEQ multiplex PCR. From the immunoSEQ multiplex PCR reads, TCRdb called clonotypes with MiXCR, one entry per CDR3 protein. The sample lists about 160,000 distinct CDR3 sequences; roughly 95% were seen once. Diagnostic criteria for definite or probable disease, in their recently defined form, were met by the patients with Susac syndrome. The CD8+ and CD4+ T cells were negatively isolated, with the TEMRA cells enriched by FACS. Trimming shortened V by 1 base and J by 4 bases, and 7 bases separated the two germline ends. Germline V gene data show CDR1 as LGHDT and CDR2 as YNNKEL (reference sequence). The CDR3 covers 14 residues.

Sequencing used CD4+ T cells from PBMCs. This clonotype was sampled from a human donor with Susac syndrome. V usage is TRBV3-1 and J usage is TRBJ2-2; tentatively, D is TRBD2 (5 bases). The CDR3 DNA reads TGTGCCAGCAGCCAAGTTGCGGGCACCGGGGAGCTGTTTTTT. Its translation: CASSQVAGTGELFF.